This T cell receptor beta chain is drawn from a study of T cells in Graves' hyperthyroidism and ophthalmopathy. The CDR3 has 17 residues. Germline CDR1 SGHTA, CDR2 FQGNSA. Losses at the gene ends were 5 bases for V and 2 bases for J; bases not matched to a gene: 12. This clonotype occurred a few times. The investigators amplified TCR beta CDR3 regions from RNA transcripts. HTBI primers drove first-round RT-PCR of the TCR CDR3. From the multiplex PCR reads, TCRdb called clonotypes with MiXCR, one entry per CDR3 protein. The table records approximately 420,000 distinct CDR3 sequences, about 16% of them present only once.

J is TRBJ2-3 and V is TRBV7-2; 8 bases fit TRBD2. Specimen: blood. The TCR originated in a woman aged 25 to 39 with Graves' hyperthyroidism. In DNA, the CDR3 is TGTGCCAGCAGCCCAAGGGCCGGGACTAGAGACACAGATACGCAGTATTTT. It encodes CASSPRAGTRDTDTQYF.